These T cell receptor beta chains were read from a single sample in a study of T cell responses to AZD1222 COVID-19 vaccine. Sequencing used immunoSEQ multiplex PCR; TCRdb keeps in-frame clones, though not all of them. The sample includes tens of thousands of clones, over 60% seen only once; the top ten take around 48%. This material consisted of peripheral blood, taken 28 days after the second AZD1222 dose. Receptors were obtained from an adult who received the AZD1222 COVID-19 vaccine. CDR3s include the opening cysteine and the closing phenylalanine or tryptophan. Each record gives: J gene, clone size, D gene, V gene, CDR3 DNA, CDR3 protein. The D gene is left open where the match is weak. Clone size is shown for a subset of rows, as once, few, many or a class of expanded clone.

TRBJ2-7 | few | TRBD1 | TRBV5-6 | TGTGCCAGCAGACCGGGACAGGGGGCATACGAGCAGTACTTC | CASRPGQGAYEQYF
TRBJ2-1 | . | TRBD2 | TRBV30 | TGTGCCTGGAAACGGGAGGGGGGGCCCGTAGCTGGCTCCTACAATGAGCAGTTCTTC | CAWKREGGPVAGSYNEQFF
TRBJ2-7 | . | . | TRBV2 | TGTGCCAGCAGTGAATCTCCCTTGCGGGTCGCCTACGAGCAGTACTTC | CASSESPLRVAYEQYF
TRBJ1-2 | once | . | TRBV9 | TGTGCCAGCACTCCTGACAGGCCCTATGGCTACACCTTC | CASTPDRPYGYTF
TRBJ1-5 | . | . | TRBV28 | TGTGCCAGCAGTTTATTGCCGGATTTCAATCAGCCCCAGCATTTT | CASSLLPDFNQPQHF
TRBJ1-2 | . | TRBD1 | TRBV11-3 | TGTGCCAGCAGCTTAGAGGACAGGGGCTATGGCTACACCTTC | CASSLEDRGYGYTF
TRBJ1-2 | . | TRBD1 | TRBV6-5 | TGTGCCAGCCACCCGGACAGGAGCTATGGCTACACCTTC | CASHPDRSYGYTF